This T cell receptor (beta chain) derives from a study of cytomegalovirus exposure and HLA in healthy donors (dated by TCRdb to 2016 to 2017). Study-wide context: In an earlier analysis of approximately 640 of the donors, 276 Gb of sequence data and some 100 million unique TCR beta sequences from roughly 200 million T cells were reported. In a later genetic analysis, genome-wide SNP genotypes for about 65% of the 666 donors were used, and that subset was treated as a discovery cohort. Both class I and class II loci were covered by HLA typing, at four-digit resolution. Across some 400 genotyped donors of the cohort, an average of 235,054 unique TCR beta nucleotide sequences per donor were sequenced, and 15% to 20% of those sequences were non-productive. To study patterns of TCR occurrence, a later analysis re-analyzed previously published TCR beta repertoires from 700 or so donors and added high-resolution HLA genotyping. The aim of the study was to test whether cataloging public T cell receptors could identify signatures of past pathogen exposure. Besides the first cohort of 666 subjects, a separate validation cohort made up of 120 different subjects was used. The study combined high-throughput TCR immunosequencing, statistical association of individual TCRs with disease status, and machine learning to predict cytomegalovirus infection status. Among the roughly 400 genotyped donors, approximately 81% belonged to the genetic ancestry cluster associated with self-reported Caucasian donors. Donor age, sex, ethnicity and CMV serostatus were collected together with the repertoire data. The number of typed donors differed by locus: about 620-630 for A, B, C, DRB1 and DQB1; 522 for DQA1; approximately 600 for DPA1; and around 490 for DPB1. Four to six DR-DQ haplotypes were handled as single units for association and clustering, since linkage in the cohort was strong. The study used immunosequencing to profile the T cell repertoires of approximately 640 subjects and linked those repertoires to cytomegalovirus serostatus. Every discovery cohort repertoire had been produced on one sequencing platform. Roughly 300 gigabases of sequencing data and roughly 80 million unique TCR sequences made up an early release that covered several hundred HLA-typed donors. Rather than using new phenotypic data, the later analysis identified candidate immune exposures from TCR beta sequences and from how often those sequences occurred across donors. An earlier analysis of some 600 of the donors applied high-throughput TCR beta sequencing to assess whether each TCR beta V gene segment acted as functional or pseudogenic. Beyond this particular receptor, the publication reports: In this cohort, only TCR beta chains were sequenced, and detectable features were limited by the absence of alpha or paired-chain data. Three of the identified cytomegalovirus-associated TCR beta chains were confirmed in vitro to be specific for cytomegalovirus antigens. It was suggested by the authors that the approach could potentially be generalized to other disease states and immunological phenotypes. Most CMV-associated TCR beta chains appeared to be HLA-restricted in a later analysis, and the HLA associations seemed to be driven largely by CMV exposure. In a later analysis, several top co-occurrence clusters were reported to appear linked to parvovirus B19, influenza, CMV and Epstein-Barr virus. In a later analysis, TCR association rates were found to vary across HLA loci, with the most associated TCRs seen for DRB1 alleles and the fewest for HLA-C alleles. The sequencing pipeline was judged likely to have produced a cluster of highly shared sequence variants as a technical artifact. Specific HLA alleles were associated with 16,951 TCR beta sequences at a false discovery rate of 0.05 in a later analysis. A further reported finding was that TCR beta sequences accurately predicted the HLA-A and HLA-B alleles for most subjects in the first cohort. Because HLA typing was unavailable for some donors at each locus, only the typed subset was used in association tests. In an earlier analysis of around 500 of the donors, most TCR beta V segments appeared in productive rearrangements about 90% or about 30% of the time, broadly matching IMGT annotations. When HLA alleles, especially DR and DQ, strongly co-occurred, TCR associations were difficult to assign to individual alleles. The 87-base-pair reads could not distinguish some IMGT-functional V segments, including TRBV6-2 and TRBV6-3, so those segments were excluded. CMV serostatus was the only immune exposure information available for the cohort. The study listed around 160 TCR beta chains as associated with cytomegalovirus. Because counts were too low, approximately 15 rarely observed V segments, including chromosome 9 orphons, were excluded from the earlier analysis of around 640 of the donors. Compared with the 666-donor mean, donors in an Asian-associated ancestry cluster had fewer N-insertions in productive TCRs, according to a later genetic analysis. While some public TCRs were present in many individuals, most TCR sequences turned up only very rarely across donors. In a later analysis, HLA-associated TCR beta chains showed more clonal expansion and lower generation probabilities than non-associated chains that were equally common. In both the original and validation cohorts, the classifier was reported to diagnose cytomegalovirus status with high specificity and sensitivity. Roughly uniform sequencing depth across donors was assumed in presence/absence analyses, although this assumption may not hold. An association between a missense DCLRE1C variant and V-gene and J-gene trimming of TCR beta chains was found in a later genetic analysis and replicated in an independent cohort. Correlated functional status among segregating V segments might reflect linkage disequilibrium, but an unknown experimental factor could not be ruled out.

Libraries were constructed by the immunoSEQ multiplex PCR assay. For the multiplex PCR, a mixture combining 60 forward primers for TCR Vbeta segments and 13 reverse primers for TCR Jbeta segments was used. A multiplex PCR assay on genomic DNA amplified the CDR3 region of rearranged TCR beta genes. Amplified TCR beta libraries were sequenced as 87-base-pair reads on the Illumina HiSeq System. As for the original processing: Across the 500 to 850 repertoires, a later analysis counted roughly 84 million unique TCR beta chains, approximately 12 million of which were shared by at least two donors. Raw reads were error-corrected and collapsed into unique sequences by a nearest-neighbor algorithm in which closely related sequences were merged to remove PCR and sequencing errors. To assign V, D and J gene segments, CDR3 sequences were aligned to IMGT reference sequences. For a sequence to be retained, a match of at least six nucleotides to both a V gene segment and a J gene segment was required. Rearrangements were classified as productive when the CDR3 lacked stop codons and remained in frame with V and J, and all other rearrangements were classified as non-productive. Following IMGT convention, CDR3 was defined as the stretch from the second conserved V-encoded cysteine up to the conserved J-encoded phenylalanine. The earlier analysis of about 570 of the donors excluded any sequence lacking an unambiguous match to a single V gene segment. An earlier analysis of a few hundred of the donors called V segments functional above 56.7% productive rearrangements and segregating when the between-donor standard deviation exceeded 5%. To diagnose cytomegalovirus status from the catalog of TCR beta chain sequences, a statistical classification framework was built. V and J gene assignment, in a later analysis, came from comparing TCR nucleotide sequences with IMGT/GENE-DB human TR gene sequences. A later analysis assigned CDR3 sequences and most-parsimonious VDJ recombination scenarios with the TCRdist pipeline. A later analysis defined each TCR beta chain by its CDR3 amino acid sequence plus V-gene family, and excluded reads lacking a unique V-gene family. In a later analysis, 500 to 700 highly shared, low-generation-probability nucleotide sequences were removed to address suspected cross-contamination and a sequencing artifact. In a later analysis, a clonal expansion index was calculated for each public chain from normalized within-repertoire ranks of inferred template counts. In a later analysis, generation probabilities were computed with a VDJ recombination model fitted to out-of-frame rearrangements, and the resulting probabilities were checked against IGoR. In a later analysis, TCR-TCR, TCR-HLA and TCR-CMV co-occurrence was scored with hypergeometric tests, and a repertoire-size bias correction was applied to TCR pairs. False discovery rates were estimated in a later analysis by permuting HLA or CMV assignments 20 times. In a later analysis, co-occurring TCRs were grouped using DBSCAN, with TCRdist sequence similarity added in when clustering inside HLA-allele-positive subsets. Co-occurrence clustering excluded repertoires with fewer than 30,000 or more than 120,000 public chains, plus five with anomalous nucleotide sharing. TCRdb provides this immuneACCESS table in a form limited to in-frame rearrangements. Some clones are lacking; in checked studies, under half of them reflect an unresolved V gene, and why the rest are absent is not known. The V and J calls and the clone size are those of that table, but D and trimming were determined from the DNA. In all, the sample holds approximately 140,000 clones, and about three quarters of those were seen once. The ten most abundant clones make up around 1.4% of the sample.

Including the terminal cysteine and phenylalanine, the CDR3 comprises 14 residues. CDR3 DNA only is kept here, 42 bases in frame from base 1. CDR1 is given as SGHNT and CDR2 as YYREEE, both from the germline V gene (reference sequence). The germline ends are 7 bases apart after V is trimmed by 0 bases and J by 6 bases. Concerning this clone: Its antigen is unknown. Qualities for individual bases were not recorded, and no much larger clone is one base off.

The cohort was made up of about 610 healthy bone marrow donors. At the time of sampling, all cohort members were nominally healthy, though unrecorded immune exposures were likely present. The donor was CMV seronegative and was included in the group of a few hundred seronegative cohort members. Every donor gave a peripheral blood sample, and the peripheral blood mononuclear cells from that sample were used for TCR beta sequencing. Genomic DNA extraction from the blood cell samples was performed with the Qiagen DNeasy Blood Extraction Kit. The sequence joins TRBV5-4 to TRBJ1-6; tentative D gene TRBD1, with 5 bases matching. Sequenced material: PBMCs. This clonotype was sampled from a woman aged 40 to 50 in good health and CMV-seronegative. CDR3 protein: CASSLDRTNSPLHF. The bases are TGTGCCAGCAGCTTGGACAGGACTAATTCACCCCTCCACTTT. With the rest looked up from the reference TRBV5-4 and TRBJ1-6 genes rather than sequenced, the full variable domain is ETGVTQSPTHLIKTRGQQVTLRCSSQSGHNTVSWYQQALGQGPQFIFQYYREEENGRGNFPPRFSGLQFPNYSSELNVNALELDDSALYLCASSLDRTNSPLHFGNGTRLTVT.